This TCR beta chain was retrieved from a study of T-cell reconstitution after alpha-beta-depleted transplantation in children. The V and J ends lost 0 bases and 2 bases respectively, with 6 bases between them. There are 14 residues in the CDR3. Germline loops: CDR1 SGHRS, CDR2 YFSETQ. This clonotype was seen repeatedly, ten times or more. Unique molecular identifiers featured in how the TCRbeta library was prepared. Via MiXCR, TCRdb re-called the PCR reads, giving one row per CDR3 protein. The sample consists of around 370,000 distinct CDR3 sequences, 10% of them appearing once. Sequenced here: PBMCs from the stem cell graft donor, sampled from the stem cell graft. The receptor's source is a human donor who donated a stem cell graft to a child with acute lymphoblastic leukemia. The chain recombines TRBV5-1 with TRBJ1-3; D remains unclear. As DNA, the CDR3 is TGCGCCAGCAGCTTGGAGGCCACTGGAAACACCATATATTTT. Residues: CASSLEATGNTIYF. The full variable domain, rest sourced from reference TRBV5-1 and TRBJ1-3, is KAGVTQTPRYLIKTRGQQVTLSCSPISGHRSVSWYQQTPGQGLQFLFEYFSETQRNKGNFPGRFSGRQFSNSRSEMNVSTLELGDSALYLCASSLEATGNTIYFGEGSWLTVV.